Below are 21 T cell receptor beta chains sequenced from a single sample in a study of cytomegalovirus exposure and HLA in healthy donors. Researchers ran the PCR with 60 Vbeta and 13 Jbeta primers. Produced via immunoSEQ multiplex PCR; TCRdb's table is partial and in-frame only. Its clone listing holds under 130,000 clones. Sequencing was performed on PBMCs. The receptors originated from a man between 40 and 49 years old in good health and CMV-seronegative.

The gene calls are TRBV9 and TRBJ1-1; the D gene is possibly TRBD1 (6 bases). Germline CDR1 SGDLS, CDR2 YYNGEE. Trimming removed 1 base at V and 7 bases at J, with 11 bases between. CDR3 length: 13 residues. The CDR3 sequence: CASSVSGVGEAFF. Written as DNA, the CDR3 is TGTGCCAGCAGCGTATCAGGGGTCGGTGAAGCTTTCTTT.

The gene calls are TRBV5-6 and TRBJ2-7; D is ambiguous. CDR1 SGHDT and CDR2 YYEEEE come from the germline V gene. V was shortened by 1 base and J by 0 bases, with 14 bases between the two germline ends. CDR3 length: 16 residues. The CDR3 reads CASSLLGTLHSYEQYF. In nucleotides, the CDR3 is TGTGCCAGCAGCTTGTTGGGCACCCTGCACTCCTACGAGCAGTACTTC.

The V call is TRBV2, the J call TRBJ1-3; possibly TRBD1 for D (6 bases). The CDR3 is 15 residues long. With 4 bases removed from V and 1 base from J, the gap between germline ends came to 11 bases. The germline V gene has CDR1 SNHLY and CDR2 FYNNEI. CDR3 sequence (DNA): TGTGCCAGCAGTGTTCGGGGGGCTTCTGGAAACACCATATATTTT. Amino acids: CASSVRGASGNTIYF.

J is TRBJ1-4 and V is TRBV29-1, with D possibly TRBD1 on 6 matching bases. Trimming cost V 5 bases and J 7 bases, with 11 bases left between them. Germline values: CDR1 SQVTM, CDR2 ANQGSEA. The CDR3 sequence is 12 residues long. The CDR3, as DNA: TGCAGCGTTCCGGGGGGCGGTGAAAAACTGTTTTTT. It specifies CSVPGGGEKLFF.

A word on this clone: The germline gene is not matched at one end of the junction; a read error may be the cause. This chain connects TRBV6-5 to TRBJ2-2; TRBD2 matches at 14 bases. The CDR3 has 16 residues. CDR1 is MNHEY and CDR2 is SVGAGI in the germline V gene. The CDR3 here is CASSWGLAGVTGELLF. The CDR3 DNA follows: TGTGCCAGCAGTTGGGGACTAGCGGGAGTCACCGGGGAGCTGCTTTTT.

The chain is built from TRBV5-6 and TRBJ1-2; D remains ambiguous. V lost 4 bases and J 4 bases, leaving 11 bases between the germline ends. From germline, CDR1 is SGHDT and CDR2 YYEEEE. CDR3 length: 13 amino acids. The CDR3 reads CASSRPEVYGYTF. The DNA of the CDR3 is TGTGCCAGCAGCCGTCCGGAGGTCTATGGCTACACCTTC.

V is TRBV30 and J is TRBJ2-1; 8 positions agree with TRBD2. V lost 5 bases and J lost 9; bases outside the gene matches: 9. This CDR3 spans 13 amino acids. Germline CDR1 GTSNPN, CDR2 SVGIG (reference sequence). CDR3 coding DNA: TGTGCCTGGTCAAGTCGAAGCGGGAGTGAGCAGTTCTTC. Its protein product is CAWSSRSGSEQFF.

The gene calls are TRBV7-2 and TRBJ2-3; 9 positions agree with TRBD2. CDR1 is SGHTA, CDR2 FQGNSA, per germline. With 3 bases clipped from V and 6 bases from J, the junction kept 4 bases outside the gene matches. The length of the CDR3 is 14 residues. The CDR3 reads CASSFAGGPDTQYF. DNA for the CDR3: TGTGCCAGCAGCTTTGCGGGAGGGCCTGATACGCAGTATTTT.

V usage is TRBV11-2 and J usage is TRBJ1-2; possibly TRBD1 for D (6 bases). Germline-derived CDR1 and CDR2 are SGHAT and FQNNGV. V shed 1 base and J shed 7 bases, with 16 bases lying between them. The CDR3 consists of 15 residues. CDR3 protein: CASSLAFGGLGGYTF. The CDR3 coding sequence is TGTGCCAGCAGCTTAGCTTTCGGGGGGCTGGGTGGCTACACCTTC.

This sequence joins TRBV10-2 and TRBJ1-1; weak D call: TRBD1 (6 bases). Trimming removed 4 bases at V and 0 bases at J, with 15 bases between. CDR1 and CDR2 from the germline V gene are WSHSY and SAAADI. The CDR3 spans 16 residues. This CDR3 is CASSAPAGDLNTEAFF. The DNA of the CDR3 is TGCGCCAGCAGTGCCCCGGCAGGGGACCTGAACACTGAAGCTTTCTTT.

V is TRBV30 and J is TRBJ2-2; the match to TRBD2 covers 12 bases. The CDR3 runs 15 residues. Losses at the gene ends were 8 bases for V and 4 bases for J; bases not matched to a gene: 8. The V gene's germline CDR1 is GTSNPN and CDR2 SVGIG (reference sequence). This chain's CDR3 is CATPGTSGLTGELFF. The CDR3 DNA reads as TGTGCCACGCCCGGGACTAGCGGGCTCACCGGGGAGCTGTTTTTT.

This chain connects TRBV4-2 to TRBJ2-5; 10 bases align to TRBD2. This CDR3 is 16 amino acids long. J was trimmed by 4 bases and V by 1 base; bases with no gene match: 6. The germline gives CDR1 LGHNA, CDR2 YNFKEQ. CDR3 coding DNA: TGTGCCAGCAGCCAAGTCTTAGCGGGGGGCCCAGAGACCCAGTACTTC. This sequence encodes CASSQVLAGGPETQYF.

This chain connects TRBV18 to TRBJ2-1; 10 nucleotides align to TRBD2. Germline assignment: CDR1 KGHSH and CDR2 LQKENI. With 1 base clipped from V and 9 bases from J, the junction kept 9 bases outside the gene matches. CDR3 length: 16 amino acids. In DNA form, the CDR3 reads TGTGCCAGCTCACCACGAGAAGCGGGAGGGCTCGTTGAGCAGTTCTTC. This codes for CASSPREAGGLVEQFF.

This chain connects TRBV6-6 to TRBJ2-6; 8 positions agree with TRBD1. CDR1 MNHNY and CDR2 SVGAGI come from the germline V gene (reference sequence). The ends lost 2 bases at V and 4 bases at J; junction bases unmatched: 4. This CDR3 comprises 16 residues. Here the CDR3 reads CASSYGTGTGANVLTF. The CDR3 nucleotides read TGTGCCAGCAGTTACGGGACAGGAACCGGGGCCAACGTCCTGACTTTC.

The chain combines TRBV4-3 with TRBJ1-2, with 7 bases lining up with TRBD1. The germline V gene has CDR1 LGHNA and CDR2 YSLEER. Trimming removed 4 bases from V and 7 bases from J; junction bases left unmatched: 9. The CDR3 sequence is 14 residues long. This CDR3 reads CASSRPGTDSGYTF. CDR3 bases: TGCGCCAGCAGCCGACCCGGGACAGATAGTGGCTACACCTTC.

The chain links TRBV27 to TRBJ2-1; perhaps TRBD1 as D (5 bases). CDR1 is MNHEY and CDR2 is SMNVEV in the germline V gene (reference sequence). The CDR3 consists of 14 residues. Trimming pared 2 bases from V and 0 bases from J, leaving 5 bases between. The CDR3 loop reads CASSLTGSYNEQFF. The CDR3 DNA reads TGTGCCAGCAGTTTAACAGGCTCCTACAATGAGCAGTTCTTC.

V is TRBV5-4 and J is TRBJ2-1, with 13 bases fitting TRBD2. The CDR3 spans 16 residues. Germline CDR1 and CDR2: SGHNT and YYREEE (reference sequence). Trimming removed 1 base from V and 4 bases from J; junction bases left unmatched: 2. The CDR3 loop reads CASSLKLAGGYNEQFF. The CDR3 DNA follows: TGTGCCAGCAGCTTGAAACTAGCGGGGGGGTACAATGAGCAGTTCTTC.

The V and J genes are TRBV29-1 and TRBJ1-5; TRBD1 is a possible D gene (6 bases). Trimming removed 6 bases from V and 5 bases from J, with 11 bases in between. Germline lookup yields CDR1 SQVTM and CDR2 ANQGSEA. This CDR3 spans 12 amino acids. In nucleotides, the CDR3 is TGCAGCGTGTCACAGGGAGATCAGCCCCAGCATTTT. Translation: CSVSQGDQPQHF.

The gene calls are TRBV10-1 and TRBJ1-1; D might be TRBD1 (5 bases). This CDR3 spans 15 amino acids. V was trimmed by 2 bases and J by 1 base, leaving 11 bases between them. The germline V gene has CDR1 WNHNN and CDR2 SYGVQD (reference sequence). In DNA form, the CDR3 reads TGCGCCAGCAGTGAGCGTAGGGGCTGGAACACTGAAGCTTTCTTT. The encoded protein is CASSERRGWNTEAFF.

CDR3 region: CASMGLAYTGELFF. Written as DNA, the CDR3 is TGTGCCAGCATGGGACTAGCGTACACCGGGGAGCTGTTTTTT. The rearrangement links TRBV6-5 to TRBJ2-2; TRBD2 matches at 10 bases. CDR3 length: 14 residues. The J segment lost 3 bases and the V segment lost 7 bases, leaving 2 bases of the junction unmatched. Germline V gene lookup returns CDR1 MNHEY and CDR2 SVGAGI.

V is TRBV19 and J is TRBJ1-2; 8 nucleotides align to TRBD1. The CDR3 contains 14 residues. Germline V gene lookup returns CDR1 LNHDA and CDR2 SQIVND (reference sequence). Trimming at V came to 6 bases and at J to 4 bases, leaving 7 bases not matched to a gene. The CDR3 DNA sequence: TGTGCCAGTAGACCGGGACAGGCCTTCTATGGCTACACCTTC. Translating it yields CASRPGQAFYGYTF.